The 25 T cell receptor beta chains in this list originate from one sample, sequenced in a study of T cells in Graves' hyperthyroidism and ophthalmopathy. Using RNA transcripts as the source, TCR beta CDR3 regions were amplified. The HTBI primer set was used in a first-round RT-PCR of the TCR CDR3. TCRdb itself ran the multiplex PCR reads through MiXCR, one entry per CDR3 protein. This sample has 200,000 to 250,000 distinct CDR3 sequences, with around 15% found just once. Sequencing was performed on blood. The source of these receptors is a woman aged 18-29 years with Graves' ophthalmopathy.

This clonotype appeared many times. The rearrangement joins TRBV15 to TRBJ1-2; 10 nucleotides line up with TRBD1. The germline V gene has CDR1 LNHNV and CDR2 YYDKDF (reference sequence). The CDR3 covers 15 residues. V shed 4 bases, J shed 4 bases, and the junction held 6 bases outside the gene matches. The CDR3 sequence: CATSTFGQGVYGYTF. The DNA of the CDR3 is TGTGCCACCAGCACCTTTGGACAGGGGGTCTATGGCTACACCTTC.

This clonotype appeared a few times. V gene TRBV5-4 combines with J gene TRBJ1-2; no firm D call. Germline lookup yields CDR1 SGHNT and CDR2 YYREEE (reference sequence). Deletions cut 1 base from V and 4 bases from J, with 8 bases between. The CDR3 runs to 13 residues. The CDR3 region has the DNA TGTGCCAGCAGCTTGCGGCCGGGCTATGGCTACACCTTC. Its translation is CASSLRPGYGYTF.

This clonotype was observed many times. The chain has TRBV29-1 and TRBJ2-7, with 8 nucleotides matching TRBD2. Germline lookup yields CDR1 SQVTM and CDR2 ANQGSEA. Trimming cost V 3 bases and J 1 base; bases outside gene matches: 8. The CDR3 covers 15 residues. The CDR3 DNA reads as TGCAGCGTTGACGAGGCTAGCGGGTTATCCTACGAGCAGTACTTC. This translates into CSVDEASGLSYEQYF.

This clonotype came up many times. The chain carries TRBV20-1 and TRBJ1-5, with 11 bases identical to TRBD1. From germline, CDR1 is DFQATT and CDR2 SNEGSKA (reference sequence). The CDR3 is 18 amino acids. V lost 2 bases and J lost 2; bases outside the gene matches: 11. In DNA form, the CDR3 reads TGCAGTGCTAGATCGGGACAGGGGGGCCTTTGGGGCAATCAGCCCCAGCATTTT. It specifies CSARSGQGGLWGNQPQHF.

On this clonotype: A single base separates this from a much larger clone, so it may be a read error. The V call is TRBV28, the J call TRBJ2-1; TRBD2 agrees at 12 bases. The CDR3 is 16 residues long. CDR1 and CDR2 from the germline V gene are MDHEN and SYDVKM. With V trimmed by 9 bases and J by 2 bases, 8 bases remained unmatched. The CDR3 protein is CASSRTSGTPYNEQFF. CDR3 in DNA: TGTGCCAGTTCCCGGACTAGCGGGACCCCCTACAATGAGCAGTTCTTC.

The rearrangement joins TRBV19 to TRBJ2-4; maybe TRBD2 (5 bases). The CDR3 totals 14 residues. Germline assignment: CDR1 LNHDA and CDR2 SQIVND (reference sequence). The V end was cut by 7 bases, the J end by 6 bases, with 16 bases between. The CDR3 nucleotides read TGTGCCAGTACCGACTACGGGAACTTAAACATTCAGTACTTC. Protein: CASTDYGNLNIQYF.

The table lists this clonotype with many counts. The chain couples TRBV6-2 or TRBV6-3 to TRBJ2-1; TRBD2 matches 12 bases. The CDR3 has 15 amino acids. With V trimmed by 0 bases and J by 6 bases, 0 bases remained unmatched. Per germline, CDR1 MNHEY and CDR2 SVGEGT. CDR3 residues: CASSYSTSGSNEQFF. The CDR3 DNA is TGTGCCAGCAGTTACTCGACTAGCGGGAGCAATGAGCAGTTCTTC.

The chain couples TRBV12-3 or TRBV12-4 to TRBJ1-1, with 8 nucleotides matching TRBD1. V lost 6 bases to trimming and J lost 1 base; unmatched junction nucleotides: 7. The CDR3 is 15 amino acids. Here the CDR3 reads CASRPGTGANTEAFF. The DNA of the CDR3 is TGTGCCAGCAGGCCCGGGACAGGAGCGAACACTGAAGCTTTCTTT.

The chain recombines TRBV11-2 with TRBJ2-2; 13 bases are a match to TRBD2. This CDR3 comprises 17 residues. Germline-derived CDR1 and CDR2 are SGHAT and FQNNGV. J was trimmed by 0 bases and V by 5 bases; bases with no gene match: 3. As DNA, the CDR3 is TGTGCCAGCAGCCCTGGGACTAGCGGGACGAACACCGGGGAGCTGTTTTTT. It encodes CASSPGTSGTNTGELFF.

This clonotype showed up many times. The chain combines TRBV19 with TRBJ2-7; D is ambiguous. Germline CDR1 reads LNHDA; CDR2 reads SQIVND (reference sequence). This CDR3 is built from 16 residues. V dropped 5 bases and J dropped 2 bases, with 19 bases sitting between them. The CDR3 loop reads CASSFLSPHGAYEQYF. The CDR3 DNA sequence: TGTGCCAGTAGTTTTTTGAGTCCTCACGGAGCCTACGAGCAGTACTTC.

This clonotype came up many times. The chain has TRBV5-1 and TRBJ2-4, with 10 nucleotides matching TRBD1. The germline V gene encodes CDR1 SGHRS and CDR2 YFSETQ. This CDR3 is 17 amino acids long. The J segment lost 5 bases and the V segment lost 2 bases, leaving 10 bases of the junction unmatched. This chain's CDR3 is CASSFPGTGASQNIQYF. As DNA, the CDR3 is TGCGCCAGCAGCTTTCCCGGGACAGGGGCGAGTCAAAACATTCAGTACTTC.

This clonotype was seen ten or more times. The rearrangement links TRBV5-1 to TRBJ1-1; 9 bases agree with TRBD1. The V gene end was trimmed by 7 bases and the J gene end by 5 bases; junction bases not matched to a gene: 3. The CDR3 loop spans 12 amino acids. The germline gives CDR1 SGHRS, CDR2 YFSETQ. Written as DNA, the CDR3 is TGCGCCAGCGGACAGGGGATGACTGAAGCTTTCTTT. It codes for CASGQGMTEAFF.

This clonotype has ten or more counts. The chain recombines TRBV6-1 with TRBJ1-2; D unclear. V lost 7 bases, J lost 4 bases, and 22 bases lay in between. This CDR3 comprises 16 residues. The germline V gene has CDR1 MNHNS and CDR2 SASEGT. The CDR3 DNA reads as TGTGCCAGCACCAGCCCGAGGGAGGTACTGGTCTATGGCTACACCTTC. It codes for CASTSPREVLVYGYTF.

In this sample, this clonotype turned up many times. The genes are TRBV28 and TRBJ2-7; perhaps TRBD2 as D (5 bases). In germline, CDR1 is MDHEN, CDR2 SYDVKM. The CDR3 contains 12 residues. The V end lost 6 bases, the J end lost 7 bases, and 13 bases lay between the germline ends. The chain's CDR3 is CASSLRVSEQYF. CDR3 DNA sequence: TGTGCCAGCAGCTTGAGGGTCTCTGAGCAGTACTTC.

The chain is built from TRBV28 and TRBJ2-5; 12 bases line up with TRBD2. The CDR3 runs to 14 residues. Germline V gene lookup returns CDR1 MDHEN and CDR2 SYDVKM. V trimming: 5 bases; J trimming: 12 bases; junction bases outside the gene matches: 10. CDR3 in DNA: TGTGCCAGCAGTCCCCCGGCTAGCGGGAGGGGGGAGTACTTC. Protein product: CASSPPASGRGEYF.

This clonotype appeared many times. V is TRBV11-2 and J is TRBJ1-1; D is unclear. Germline-derived CDR1 and CDR2 are SGHAT and FQNNGV. Trimming removed 4 bases at V and 1 base at J, with 10 bases between. The CDR3 covers 14 residues. The CDR3 region is CASSWSGGNTEAFF. CDR3 coding DNA: TGTGCCAGCAGCTGGTCCGGTGGGAACACTGAAGCTTTCTTT.

The table lists this clonotype with many counts. This chain uses TRBV7-9 with TRBJ2-7, with TRBD1 matching 8 bases. The CDR3 runs 14 residues. The germline V gene has CDR1 SEHNR and CDR2 FQNEAQ (reference sequence). V was pared by 8 bases and J by 0 bases, with 6 bases of the junction left unmatched. The CDR3 is CASGPGQVSYEQYF. CDR3 DNA: TGTGCCAGCGGACCGGGACAGGTCTCCTACGAGCAGTACTTC.

This clonotype was counted ten times or more. The chain uses TRBV7-9 and TRBJ2-1; D tentatively fits TRBD1 or TRBD2 (5 bases each). CDR3 size: 16 residues. Germline V CDR1 and CDR2: SEHNR, FQNEAQ (reference sequence). The germline V and J ends were trimmed by 4 bases and 8 bases, with 21 bases remaining between them. The CDR3 sequence: CASSSARDPGWYEQFF. CDR3 nucleotides: TGTGCCAGCAGCTCCGCTCGGGACCCGGGGTGGTATGAGCAGTTCTTC.

This clonotype has a count of ten or more. The chain uses TRBV19 and TRBJ2-7; the D call may be TRBD1 or TRBD2 (5 bases each). The CDR3 has 14 residues. Trimming pared 4 bases from V and 2 bases from J, leaving 12 bases between. Germline V gives CDR1 LNHDA, CDR2 SQIVND (reference sequence). The CDR3 loop reads CASSTRDGAYEQYF. The CDR3 DNA sequence: TGTGCCAGTAGTACCCGGGACGGAGCCTACGAGCAGTACTTC.

This clonotype was picked up a small number of times. The genes are TRBV4-2 and TRBJ2-3; 10 bases are a match to TRBD2. With V trimmed by 4 bases and J by 4 bases, 14 bases remained unmatched. The CDR3 sequence is 18 residues long. Germline V gene lookup returns CDR1 LGHNA and CDR2 YNFKEQ. The CDR3: CASSPERGGLSVADTQYF. The CDR3 DNA follows: TGTGCCAGCAGCCCAGAGCGGGGGGGCCTTTCAGTAGCAGATACGCAGTATTTT.

The chain combines TRBV9 with TRBJ2-5; TRBD2 is a possible D gene (7 bases). The ends were cut back, 0 bases at V and 5 bases at J, with 17 bases in the middle. This CDR3 region has 16 residues. Germline V lookup: CDR1 SGDLS, CDR2 YYNGEE. The CDR3 DNA reads as TGTGCCAGCAGCGTAGAAGGATGGGGGGGCATGGAGACCCAGTACTTC. As protein: CASSVEGWGGMETQYF.

The sample holds many counts of this clonotype. The genes are TRBV20-1 and TRBJ1-3, with D possibly TRBD1 on 6 matching bases. CDR1 DFQATT and CDR2 SNEGSKA come from the germline V gene (reference sequence). The V end was cut by 2 bases, the J end by 2 bases, with 13 bases between. CDR3 size: 15 residues. The CDR3 coding sequence is TGCAGTGCTAGAATCAGGGGAGCTGCTGGAAACACCATATATTTT. Protein product: CSARIRGAAGNTIYF.

Many counts were recorded for this clonotype. The chain employs TRBV30 and TRBJ1-5, with a tentative D call TRBD1 (6 bases). CDR1 and CDR2 (germline): GTSNPN, SVGIG (reference sequence). This CDR3 region has 13 residues. The germline V and J ends were trimmed by 6 bases and 0 bases, with 9 bases remaining between them. Here the CDR3 reads CACKTGSNQPQHF. The DNA of the CDR3 is TGTGCCTGCAAGACAGGTAGCAATCAGCCCCAGCATTTT. Supplemented by reference TRBV30 and TRBJ1-5, the full variable domain reads SQTIHQWPATLVQPVGSPLSLECTVEGTSNPNLYWYRQAAGRGLQLLFYSVGIGQISSEVPQNLSASRPQDRQFILSSKKLLLSDSGFYLCACKTGSNQPQHFGDGTRLSIL.

This clonotype was counted at least ten times. This sequence joins TRBV5-4 and TRBJ2-7, with D uncertain. The germline CDR1 and CDR2 sequences are SGHNT and YYREEE (reference sequence). The CDR3 is 14 residues long. V was cut by 0 bases and J by 5 bases, with 12 bases left in between. CDR3 residues: CASSLDTGRHEQYF. CDR3 nucleotide sequence: TGTGCCAGCAGCTTGGACACGGGCCGCCACGAGCAGTACTTC.

This clonotype was seen many times. The chain recombines TRBV20-1 with TRBJ2-4; the match to TRBD1 covers 8 bases. Trimming at V came to 2 bases and at J to 1 base, leaving 10 bases not matched to a gene. Looked up from germline, CDR1 is DFQATT and CDR2 is SNEGSKA (reference sequence). This CDR3 has 17 amino acids. The CDR3 reads CSARPRGLSAAKNIQYF. The CDR3 region has the DNA TGCAGTGCTAGACCCAGGGGGCTGAGTGCGGCCAAAAACATTCAGTACTTC.